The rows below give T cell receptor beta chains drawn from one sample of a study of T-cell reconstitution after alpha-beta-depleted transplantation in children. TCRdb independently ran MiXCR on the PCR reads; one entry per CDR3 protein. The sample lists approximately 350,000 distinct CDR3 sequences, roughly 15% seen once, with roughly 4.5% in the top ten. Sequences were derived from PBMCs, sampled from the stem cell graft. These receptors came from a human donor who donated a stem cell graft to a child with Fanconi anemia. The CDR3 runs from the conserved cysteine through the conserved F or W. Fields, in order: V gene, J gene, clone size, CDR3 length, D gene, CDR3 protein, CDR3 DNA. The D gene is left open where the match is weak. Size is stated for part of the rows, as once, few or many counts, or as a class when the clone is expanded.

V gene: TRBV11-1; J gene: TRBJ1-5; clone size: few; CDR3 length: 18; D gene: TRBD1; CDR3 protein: CASSDDRGSGKWNQPQHF; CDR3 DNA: TGTGCCAGCAGCGACGACAGGGGTTCGGGCAAATGGAATCAGCCCCAGCATTTT
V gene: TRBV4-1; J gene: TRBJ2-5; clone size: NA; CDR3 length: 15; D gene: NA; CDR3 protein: CASSQDLQTQETQYF; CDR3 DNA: TGCGCCAGCAGCCAAGATCTCCAGACTCAAGAGACCCAGTACTTC
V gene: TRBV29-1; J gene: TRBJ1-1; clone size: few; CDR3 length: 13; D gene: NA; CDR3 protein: CSVDEGSRAEAFF; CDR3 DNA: TGCAGCGTTGATGAGGGATCGAGGGCTGAAGCTTTCTTT
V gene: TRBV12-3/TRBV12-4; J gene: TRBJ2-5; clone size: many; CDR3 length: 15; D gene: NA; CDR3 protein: CASTMFGSQQETQYF; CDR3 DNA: TGTGCCAGCACCATGTTCGGGTCGCAGCAGGAGACCCAGTACTTC
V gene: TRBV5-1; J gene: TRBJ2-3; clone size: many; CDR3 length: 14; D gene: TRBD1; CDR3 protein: CASSVGQGKDTQYF; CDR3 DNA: TGCGCCAGCAGCGTTGGACAGGGGAAAGATACGCAGTATTTT
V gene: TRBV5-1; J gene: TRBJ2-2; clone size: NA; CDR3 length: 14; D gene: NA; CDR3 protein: CASSSPQGTGELFF; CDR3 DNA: TGCGCCAGCAGCTCACCCCAGGGCACCGGGGAGCTGTTTTTT
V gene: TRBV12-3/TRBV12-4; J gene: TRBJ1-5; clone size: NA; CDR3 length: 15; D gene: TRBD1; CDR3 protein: CASSLTGGIHQPQHF; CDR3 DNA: TGTGCCAGCAGTTTGACAGGGGGGATTCATCAGCCCCAGCATTTT
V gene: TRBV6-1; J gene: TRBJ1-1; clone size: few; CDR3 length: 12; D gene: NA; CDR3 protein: CASSEDPGRAFF; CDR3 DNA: TGTGCCAGCAGTGAAGATCCGGGGCGAGCTTTCTTT
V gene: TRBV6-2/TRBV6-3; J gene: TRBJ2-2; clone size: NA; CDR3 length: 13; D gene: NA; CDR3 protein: CASSLAVDGELFF; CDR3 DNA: TGTGCCAGCAGTTTAGCGGTGGACGGGGAGCTGTTTTTT
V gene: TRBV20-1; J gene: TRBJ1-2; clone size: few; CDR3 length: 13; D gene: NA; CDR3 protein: CSASVPSAGGYTF; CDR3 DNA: TGCAGTGCTAGCGTTCCAAGCGCGGGTGGCTACACCTTC
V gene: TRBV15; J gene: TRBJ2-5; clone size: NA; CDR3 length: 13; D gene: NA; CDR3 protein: CATSREAMETQYF; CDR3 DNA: TGTGCCACCAGCAGAGAGGCAATGGAGACCCAGTACTTC
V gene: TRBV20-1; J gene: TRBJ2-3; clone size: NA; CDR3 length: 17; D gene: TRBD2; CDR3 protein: CSARDPPPSGGKDTQYF; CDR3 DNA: TGCAGTGCTAGAGATCCTCCCCCAAGCGGGGGGAAAGATACGCAGTATTTT
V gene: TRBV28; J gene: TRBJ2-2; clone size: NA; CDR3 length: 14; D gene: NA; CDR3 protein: CASGRTVNAGELFF; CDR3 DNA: TGTGCCAGCGGGCGAACGGTAAACGCCGGGGAGCTGTTTTTT
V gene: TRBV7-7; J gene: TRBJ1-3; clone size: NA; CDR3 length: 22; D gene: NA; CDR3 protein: CASSSPSGDGDRAQFSGNTIYF; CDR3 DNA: TGTGCCAGCAGCTCCCCTAGTGGGGATGGGGACCGCGCCCAATTCTCTGGAAACACCATATATTTT
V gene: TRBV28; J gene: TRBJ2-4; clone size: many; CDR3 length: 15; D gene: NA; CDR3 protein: CASSPKGTMGDIQYF; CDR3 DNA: TGTGCCAGCAGTCCCAAGGGGACCATGGGGGACATTCAGTACTTC
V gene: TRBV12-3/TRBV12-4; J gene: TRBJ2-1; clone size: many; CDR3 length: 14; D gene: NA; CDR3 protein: CASSLALAGNEQFF; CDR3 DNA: TGTGCCAGCAGTTTAGCGTTGGCAGGTAATGAGCAGTTCTTC
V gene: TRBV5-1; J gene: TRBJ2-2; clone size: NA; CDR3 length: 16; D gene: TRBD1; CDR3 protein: CASSLAGTGPTGDLFF; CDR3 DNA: TGCGCCAGCAGCTTGGCCGGGACAGGACCTACCGGGGATCTGTTTTTT
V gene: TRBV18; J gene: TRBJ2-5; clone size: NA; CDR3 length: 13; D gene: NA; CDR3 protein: CASSPRADETQYF; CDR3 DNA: TGTGCCAGCTCACCTCGGGCCGACGAGACCCAGTACTTC
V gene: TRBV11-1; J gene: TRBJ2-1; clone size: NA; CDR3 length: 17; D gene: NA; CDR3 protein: CASSWPREGASDNEQFF; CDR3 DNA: TGTGCCAGCAGCTGGCCCCGGGAGGGGGCGTCTGACAATGAGCAGTTCTTC
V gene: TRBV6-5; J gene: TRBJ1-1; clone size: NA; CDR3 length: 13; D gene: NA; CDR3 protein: CASSYEVRGQAFF; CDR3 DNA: TGTGCCAGCAGTTATGAGGTTCGGGGACAAGCTTTCTTT
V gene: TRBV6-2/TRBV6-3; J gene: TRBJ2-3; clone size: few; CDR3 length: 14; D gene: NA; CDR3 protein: CASSYSAVEDTQYF; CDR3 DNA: TGTGCCAGCAGTTACTCGGCAGTCGAGGATACGCAGTATTTT
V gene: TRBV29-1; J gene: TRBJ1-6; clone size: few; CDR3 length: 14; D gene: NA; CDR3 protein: CSVADESYNSPLHF; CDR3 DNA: TGCAGCGTGGCCGATGAGTCCTATAATTCACCCCTCCACTTT
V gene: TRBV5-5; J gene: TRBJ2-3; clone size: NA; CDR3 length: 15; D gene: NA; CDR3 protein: CASLRDSAFTDTQYF; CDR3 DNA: TGTGCCAGCCTCAGGGATTCTGCCTTCACAGATACGCAGTATTTT
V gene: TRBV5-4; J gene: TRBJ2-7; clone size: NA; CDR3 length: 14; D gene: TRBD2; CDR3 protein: CASSVGTSQYEQYF; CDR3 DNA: TGTGCCAGCAGCGTCGGGACTAGCCAGTACGAGCAGTACTTC
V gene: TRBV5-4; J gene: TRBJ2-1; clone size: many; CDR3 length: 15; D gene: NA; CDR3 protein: CASSFGAGPLNEQFF; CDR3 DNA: TGTGCCAGCAGCTTTGGGGCGGGGCCGCTCAATGAGCAGTTCTTC
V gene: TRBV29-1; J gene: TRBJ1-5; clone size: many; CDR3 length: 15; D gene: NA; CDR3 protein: CSVLTGPPFNQPQHF; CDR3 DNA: TGCAGCGTTCTTACGGGACCGCCCTTCAATCAGCCCCAGCATTTT
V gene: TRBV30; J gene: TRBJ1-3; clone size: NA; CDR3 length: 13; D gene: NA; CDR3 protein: CAWSVNGRNTIYF; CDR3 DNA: TGTGCCTGGAGTGTAAACGGGAGAAACACCATATATTTT
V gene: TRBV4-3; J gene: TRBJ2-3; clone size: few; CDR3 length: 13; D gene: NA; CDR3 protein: CASSGVSGGSQYF; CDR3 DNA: TGCGCCAGCAGCGGAGTGTCGGGCGGATCGCAGTATTTT
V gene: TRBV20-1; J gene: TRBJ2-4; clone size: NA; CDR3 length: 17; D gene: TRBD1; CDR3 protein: CSARVWGQGQGEDIQYF; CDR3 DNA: TGCAGTGCTAGAGTTTGGGGGCAAGGACAGGGTGAGGACATTCAGTACTTC
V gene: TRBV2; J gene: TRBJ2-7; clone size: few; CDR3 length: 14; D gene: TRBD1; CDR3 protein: CASRYGTEVHEQYF; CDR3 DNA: TGTGCCAGCAGGTATGGGACAGAAGTCCACGAGCAGTACTTC
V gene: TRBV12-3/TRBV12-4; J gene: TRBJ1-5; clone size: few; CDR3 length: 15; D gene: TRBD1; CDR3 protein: CASSSTGGGNQPQHF; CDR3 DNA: TGTGCCAGCAGCTCTACAGGGGGCGGCAATCAGCCCCAGCATTTT
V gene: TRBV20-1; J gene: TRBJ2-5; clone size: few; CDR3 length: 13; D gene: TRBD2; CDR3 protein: CRAGTSERETQYF; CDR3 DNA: TGCAGAGCTGGGACTAGCGAAAGGGAGACCCAGTACTTC
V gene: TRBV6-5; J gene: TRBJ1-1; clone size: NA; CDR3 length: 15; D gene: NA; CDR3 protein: CASSYSSGRGTEAFF; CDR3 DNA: TGTGCCAGCAGTTACTCGAGCGGGAGGGGCACTGAAGCTTTCTTT
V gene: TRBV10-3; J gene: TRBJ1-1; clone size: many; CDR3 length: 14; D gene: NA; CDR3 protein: CAISDPEGDTEAFF; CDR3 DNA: TGTGCCATCAGTGACCCCGAGGGGGACACTGAAGCTTTCTTT
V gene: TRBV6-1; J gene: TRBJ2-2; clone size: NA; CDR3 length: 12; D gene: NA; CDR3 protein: CASTLRGGELFF; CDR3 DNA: TGTGCCAGCACCCTAAGAGGCGGGGAGCTGTTTTTT
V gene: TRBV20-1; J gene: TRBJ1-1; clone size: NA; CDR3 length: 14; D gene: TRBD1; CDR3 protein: CSARSGGAYTEAFF; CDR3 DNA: TGCAGTGCTAGATCAGGGGGCGCTTACACTGAAGCTTTCTTT
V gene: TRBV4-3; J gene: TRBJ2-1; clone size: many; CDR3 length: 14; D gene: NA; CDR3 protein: CASSQNLLANGQFF; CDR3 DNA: TGCGCCAGCAGCCAAAACCTACTAGCAAATGGGCAGTTCTTC
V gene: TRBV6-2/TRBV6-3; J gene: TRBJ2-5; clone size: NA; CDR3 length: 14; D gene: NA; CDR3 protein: CASSYRGTSRAQYF; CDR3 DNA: TGTGCCAGCAGTTACCGAGGGACTTCAAGGGCCCAGTACTTC
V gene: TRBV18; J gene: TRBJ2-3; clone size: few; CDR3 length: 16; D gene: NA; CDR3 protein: CASSPTGGRLTDTQYF; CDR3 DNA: TGTGCCAGCTCACCCACCGGGGGCAGGCTCACAGATACGCAGTATTTT
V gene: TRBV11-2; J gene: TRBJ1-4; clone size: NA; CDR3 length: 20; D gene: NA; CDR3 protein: CASSPTGLTAAQTTNEKLFF; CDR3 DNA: TGTGCCAGCAGCCCCACGGGCCTGACCGCGGCTCAAACAACTAATGAAAAACTGTTTTTT
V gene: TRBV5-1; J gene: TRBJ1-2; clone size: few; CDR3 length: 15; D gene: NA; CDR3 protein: CASSPDGGQGLGYTF; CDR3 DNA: TGCGCCAGCAGCCCGGACGGGGGCCAAGGGCTTGGCTACACCTTC
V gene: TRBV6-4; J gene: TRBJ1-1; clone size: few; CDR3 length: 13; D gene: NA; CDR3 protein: CASSEVRGTEAFF; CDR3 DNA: TGTGCCAGCAGTGAGGTTCGGGGGACTGAAGCTTTCTTT
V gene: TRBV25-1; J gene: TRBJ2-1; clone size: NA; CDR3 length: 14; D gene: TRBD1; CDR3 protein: CASSGDSSYNEQFF; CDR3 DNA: TGTGCCAGCAGTGGGGACAGCTCCTACAATGAGCAGTTCTTC
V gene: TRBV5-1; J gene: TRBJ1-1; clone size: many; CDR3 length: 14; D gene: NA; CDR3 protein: CASSLDSSNTEAFF; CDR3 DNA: TGCGCCAGCAGCTTGGACAGCTCGAACACTGAAGCTTTCTTT
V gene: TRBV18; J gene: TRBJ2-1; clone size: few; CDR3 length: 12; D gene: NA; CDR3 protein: CASSPTGHEQFF; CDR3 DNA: TGTGCCAGCTCACCGACCGGGCATGAGCAGTTCTTC
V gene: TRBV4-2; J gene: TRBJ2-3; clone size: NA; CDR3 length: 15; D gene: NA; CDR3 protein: CASSQRGSQGDTQYF; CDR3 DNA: TGTGCCAGCAGCCAGCGGGGCTCGCAAGGGGATACGCAGTATTTT
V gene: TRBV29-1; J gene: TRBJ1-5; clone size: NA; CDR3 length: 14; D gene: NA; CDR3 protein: CSVSTTDSNQPQHF; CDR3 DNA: TGCAGCGTTTCAACGACGGACTCCAATCAGCCCCAGCATTTT